This is a list of T cell receptor beta chains from one sample in a study of beta chain features in type 1 diabetes. Here immunoSEQ multiplex PCR was the method, and the copy in TCRdb shows in-frame clones only, minus some. The sample holds some 160,000 clones, 8% to 9.5% seen once. Sequenced material: central memory CD4+ T cells from blood. These receptors were collected from a woman younger than 30 with type 1 diabetes. Each CDR3 is given with its conserved first and last residue. Fields, in order: D gene, V gene, clone size, J gene, CDR3 DNA, CDR3 protein. A D gene is named only where the DNA matches it firmly. Where a row states a size, it is once, few, many or the class of an expanded clone; other rows omit it.

>-|TRBV5-1|-|TRBJ1-5
TGCGCCAGCATCCTTGGGGGGTCATCTAGCAATCAGCCCCAGCATTTT
CASILGGSSSNQPQHF
>-|TRBV4-3|few|TRBJ2-3
TGCGCCAGCAGCCAAGATGTGGGGGGAGATACGCAGTATTTT
CASSQDVGGDTQYF
>TRBD2|TRBV18|few|TRBJ2-7
TGTGCCAGCTCACCACCCGGGACTAGCGGGGCCTACGAGCAGTACTTC
CASSPPGTSGAYEQYF
>-|TRBV4-3|-|TRBJ2-5
TGCGCCAGCAGCCAAGATTGGAGGGGGGGGGAGACCCAGTACTTC
CASSQDWRGGETQYF
>TRBD2|TRBV5-1|few|TRBJ2-3
TGCGCCAGCAGCTTGGCTAGCGGGGTAGGAGATACGCAGTATTTT
CASSLASGVGDTQYF
>-|TRBV10-3|many|TRBJ2-2
TGTGCCACGCCTAGGGGCGGGGAGCTGTTTTTT
CATPRGGELFF
>-|TRBV28|-|TRBJ2-7
TGTGCCAGCAGTTTGGGGGCCAGCTCCTACGAGCAGTACTTC
CASSLGASSYEQYF
>-|TRBV4-3|-|TRBJ2-7
TGCGCCAGCAGCCCGAGGCCCAACTACGAGCAGTACTTC
CASSPRPNYEQYF
>-|TRBV29-1|few|TRBJ2-3
TGCAGCGTTGGCGGGGGCACAGATACGCAGTATTTT
CSVGGGTDTQYF
>-|TRBV4-3|-|TRBJ2-2
TGCGCCAGCAGCCAAGGACAGGTTCTTAACACCGGGGAGCTGTTTTTT
CASSQGQVLNTGELFF
>-|TRBV7-9|medium-sized|TRBJ1-2
TGTGCCAGCAGCTTAGAGCTATATGGCTACACCTTC
CASSLELYGYTF
>-|TRBV5-1|few|TRBJ2-1
TGCGCCAGCAGGAGGATGGCAGAGTACAATGAGCAGTTCTTC
CASRRMAEYNEQFF
>TRBD1|TRBV6-5|-|TRBJ1-1
TGTGCCAGCACCAAAACCGACAGGGGCACTGAAGCTTTCTTT
CASTKTDRGTEAFF
>-|TRBV19|few|TRBJ2-4
TGTGCCAGTAGTATAGATCTGGCAGGCTCTAAAAACATTCAGTACTTC
CASSIDLAGSKNIQYF
>TRBD2|TRBV5-1|few|TRBJ2-7
TGCGCCAGCAGCACGACTAGCGGGACAACCTACGAGCAGTACTTC
CASSTTSGTTYEQYF
>TRBD1|TRBV13|-|TRBJ2-1
TGTGCCAGCAGCATACAGGGGTATGAGCAGTTCTTC
CASSIQGYEQFF
>TRBD2|TRBV28|-|TRBJ2-5
TGTGCCAGCAGTTTACCCGGGGGGGGACAAGAGACCCAGTACTTC
CASSLPGGGQETQYF
>TRBD2|TRBV7-2|few|TRBJ2-1
TGTGCCAGCAGCTCCTTAGCGGGAGTAGGTGAGCAGTTCTTC
CASSSLAGVGEQFF
>TRBD1|TRBV28|-|TRBJ1-6
TGTGCCAGCAGTTTATATTCGGGACAGGCTAATTCACCCCTCCACTTT
CASSLYSGQANSPLHF
>-|TRBV11-3|once|TRBJ1-1
TGTGCCAGCAGCGCACCCGAGGGGAACACTGAAGCTTTCTTT
CASSAPEGNTEAFF
>-|TRBV5-6|-|TRBJ2-7
TGTGCCAGCAGCTTGAGAGGACACCGATACGAGCAGTACTTC
CASSLRGHRYEQYF
>-|TRBV4-1|-|TRBJ1-2
TGCGCCAGCAGCCAAGGAGACAGGCCCGGCTACACCTTC
CASSQGDRPGYTF
>TRBD1|TRBV28|-|TRBJ1-2
TGTGCCAGCAGTTCCACAGGGGGACCTAACTATGGCTACACCTTC
CASSSTGGPNYGYTF
>-|TRBV30|-|TRBJ1-1
TGTGCCTGGAGCGCCATAGAGGGACACAACACTGAAGCTTTCTTT
CAWSAIEGHNTEAFF
>TRBD1|TRBV6-6|-|TRBJ1-1
TGTGCCAGCAGTTTGGAACAGGGGACCGGGGAGAAAGCTTTCTTT
CASSLEQGTGEKAFF
>-|TRBV18|-|TRBJ2-2
TGTGCCAGCTCACCAGCTAGAATCACCGGGGAGCTGTTTTTT
CASSPARITGELFF
>TRBD2|TRBV9|-|TRBJ2-1
TGTGCCAGCAGCGTCTTAGCGGGGGAGTACAATGAGCAGTTCTTC
CASSVLAGEYNEQFF
>-|TRBV7-3|many|TRBJ2-7
TGTGCCAGCAGCTTAGGTAGGGGCGGCTACGAGCAGTACTTC
CASSLGRGGYEQYF
>-|TRBV4-2|few|TRBJ2-5
TGTGCCAGCAGCCAAGATAGTATGATCCAAGAGACCCAGTACTTC
CASSQDSMIQETQYF
>TRBD2|TRBV19|few|TRBJ2-7
TGTGCCAGTAGAGCACTAGCGGGGAGCTCCTACGAGCAGTACTTC
CASRALAGSSYEQYF
>-|TRBV28|few|TRBJ2-7
TGTGCCAGCAGCCCCCCTCGGTACGAGCAGTACTTC
CASSPPRYEQYF
>TRBD2|TRBV6-4|-|TRBJ2-1
TGTGCCAGCAGTGTTACGCGGGGGGGCTACAATGAGCAGTTCTTC
CASSVTRGGYNEQFF
>-|TRBV14|-|TRBJ1-4
TGTGCCAGCAGCCAAGAGACAGGATTTAAACTGTTTTTT
CASSQETGFKLFF
>TRBD1|TRBV18|-|TRBJ2-1
TGTGCCAGCTCACCACGGGGACAGGGGCCGACCTACAATGAGCAGTTCTTC
CASSPRGQGPTYNEQFF
>-|TRBV4-2|-|TRBJ1-4
TGTGCCAGCAGCCACGGCGAGGTTTGGGAAAAACTGTTTTTT
CASSHGEVWEKLFF
>TRBD1|TRBV4-3|-|TRBJ1-1
TGCGCCAGCAGCCAGGGGACAGGACTGAATCTCGGGACTGAAGCTTTCTTT
CASSQGTGLNLGTEAFF
>-|TRBV11-2|-|TRBJ2-2
TGTGCCAGCAGCCCCCGCCGAGTCAACACCGGGGAGCTGTTTTTT
CASSPRRVNTGELFF
>TRBD1|TRBV29-1|few|TRBJ2-1
TGCAGCGCGGGACAGGGGAACAATGAGCAGTTCTTC
CSAGQGNNEQFF
>TRBD1|TRBV28|few|TRBJ1-4
TGTGCCAGCTTAACCCCCAGGGGGGCTAGTGAAAAACTGTTTTTT
CASLTPRGASEKLFF
>-|TRBV4-2|few|TRBJ2-1
TGTGCCAGCAGCCAAGGACTAGTAGTGGGCAATGAGCAGTTCTTC
CASSQGLVVGNEQFF
>-|TRBV7-8|-|TRBJ2-5
TGTGCCAGCAGCGCGTTAGAAGAGACCCAGTACTTC
CASSALEETQYF
>-|TRBV5-1|few|TRBJ1-1
TGCGCCAGCAGCGTCAGGGTAGGCACTGAAGCTTTCTTT
CASSVRVGTEAFF
>TRBD1|TRBV18|many|TRBJ1-4
TGTGCCAGCTCATCATCGACAGGGGGCGCGTATGAAAAACTGTTTTTT
CASSSSTGGAYEKLFF
>-|TRBV27|-|TRBJ2-3
TGTGCCAGCATTTACTCCACAGATACGCAGTATTTT
CASIYSTDTQYF
>-|TRBV10-3|-|TRBJ1-5
TGTGCCATCAGTGAGGGCAGCCAGGGTCAGCCCCAGCATTTT
CAISEGSQGQPQHF
>-|TRBV18|few|TRBJ2-1
TGTGCCAGCTCACCACCGTCCTGGCAGAACAATGAGCAGTTCTTC
CASSPPSWQNNEQFF
>-|TRBV18|-|TRBJ2-3
TGTGCCAGCTCAACCAGCGCCACAGATACGCAGTATTTT
CASSTSATDTQYF
>-|TRBV7-2|few|TRBJ1-3
TGTGCCAGCAGCTTCGCTAGTCTCTCTGGAAACACCATATATTTT
CASSFASLSGNTIYF
>-|TRBV7-2|few|TRBJ1-1
TGTGCCAGCAGCTTAGAGGCAGGCTCGAACACTGAAGCTTTCTTT
CASSLEAGSNTEAFF
>-|TRBV7-2|few|TRBJ1-6
TGTGCCAGCAGCTTGAGCGGCTTCAATTCACCCCTCCACTTT
CASSLSGFNSPLHF
>-|TRBV19|few|TRBJ2-7
TGTGCCAGTAGTAAAAACGACTTGGGCTACGAGCAGTACTTC
CASSKNDLGYEQYF
>-|TRBV7-2|-|TRBJ1-4
TGTGCCAGCAGCACCACCGGGAACGCTAATGAAAAACTGTTTTTT
CASSTTGNANEKLFF
>-|TRBV11-2|-|TRBJ2-1
TGTGCCAGCAGCTTAGACAGGGGAATGGAGCAGTTCTTC
CASSLDRGMEQFF